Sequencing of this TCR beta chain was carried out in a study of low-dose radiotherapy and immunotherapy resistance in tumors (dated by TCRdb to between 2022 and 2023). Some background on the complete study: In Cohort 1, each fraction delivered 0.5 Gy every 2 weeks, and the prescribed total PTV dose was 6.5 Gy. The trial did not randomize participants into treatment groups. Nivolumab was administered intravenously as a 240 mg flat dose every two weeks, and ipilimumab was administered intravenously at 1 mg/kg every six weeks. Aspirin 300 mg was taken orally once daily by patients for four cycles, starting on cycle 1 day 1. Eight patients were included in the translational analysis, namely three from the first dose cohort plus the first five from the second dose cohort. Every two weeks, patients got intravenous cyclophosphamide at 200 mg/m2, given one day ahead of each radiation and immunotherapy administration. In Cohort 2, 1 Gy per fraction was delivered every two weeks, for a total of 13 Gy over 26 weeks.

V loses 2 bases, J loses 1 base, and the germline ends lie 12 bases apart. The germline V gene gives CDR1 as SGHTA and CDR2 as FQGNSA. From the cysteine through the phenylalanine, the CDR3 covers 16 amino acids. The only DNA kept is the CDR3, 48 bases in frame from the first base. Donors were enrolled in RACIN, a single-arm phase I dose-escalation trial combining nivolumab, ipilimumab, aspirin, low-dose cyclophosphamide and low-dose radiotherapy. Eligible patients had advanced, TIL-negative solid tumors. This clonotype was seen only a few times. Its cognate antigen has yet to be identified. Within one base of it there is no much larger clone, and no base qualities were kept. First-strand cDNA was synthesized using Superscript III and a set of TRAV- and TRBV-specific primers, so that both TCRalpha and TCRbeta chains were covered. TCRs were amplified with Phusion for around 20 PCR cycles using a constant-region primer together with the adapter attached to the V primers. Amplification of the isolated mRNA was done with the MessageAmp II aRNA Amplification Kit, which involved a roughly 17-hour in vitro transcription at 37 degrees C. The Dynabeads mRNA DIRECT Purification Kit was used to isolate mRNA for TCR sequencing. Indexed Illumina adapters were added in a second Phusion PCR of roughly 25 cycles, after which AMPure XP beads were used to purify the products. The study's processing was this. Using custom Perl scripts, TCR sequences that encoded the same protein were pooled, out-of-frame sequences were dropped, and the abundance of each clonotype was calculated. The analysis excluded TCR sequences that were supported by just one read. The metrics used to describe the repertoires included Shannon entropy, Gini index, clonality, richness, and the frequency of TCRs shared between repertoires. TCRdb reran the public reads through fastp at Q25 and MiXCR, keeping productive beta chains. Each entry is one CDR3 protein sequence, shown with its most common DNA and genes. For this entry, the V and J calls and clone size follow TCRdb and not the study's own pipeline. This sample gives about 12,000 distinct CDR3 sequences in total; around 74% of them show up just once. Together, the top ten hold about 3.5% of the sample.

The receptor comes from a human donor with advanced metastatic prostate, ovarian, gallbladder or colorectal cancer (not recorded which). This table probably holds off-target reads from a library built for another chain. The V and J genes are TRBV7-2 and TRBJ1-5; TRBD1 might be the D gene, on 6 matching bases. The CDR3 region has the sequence CASSLFGDNSNQPQHF. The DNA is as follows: TGTGCCAGCAGCTTATTCGGGGACAACAGCAATCAGCCCCAGCATTTT.